Only a few counts were recorded for the clone carrying this T cell receptor (beta chain). Antigen specificity is unknown. From RNA transcripts, TCR beta CDR3 regions were amplified. The primer set for the first-round RT-PCR of the TCR CDR3 was HTBI. TCRdb fed the multiplex PCR reads into MiXCR, producing one record per CDR3 protein. In the table there are about 560,000 distinct CDR3 sequences, approximately 15% of which are singletons. This specimen comes from a study of T cells in Graves' hyperthyroidism and ophthalmopathy. Study results and caveats: Ophthalmopathy and stable hyperthyroidism were told apart by a 13 V-J model.

The germline CDR1 and CDR2 sequences are WSHSY and SAAADI. Trimming shortened V by 0 bases and J by 3 bases, and 6 bases separated the two germline ends. The CDR3 extends over 13 amino acids. The hyperthyroidism was newly diagnosed and had lasted under 2 months; the patients were aged 18 to 65. Uncontrolled infection, other autoimmune disease, pregnancy or lactation excluded patients. Thyroid ultrasound, orbital computed tomography, clinical symptoms, and serum thyroxine and TRAb underpinned diagnoses. This chain links TRBV10-2 with TRBJ2-7; D is unclear. This clonotype was obtained from a woman in her 30s with Graves' hyperthyroidism. Sequenced input: blood. The CDR3, as DNA: TGCGCCAGCAGTGAGTCGTGGGGCTACGAGCAGTACTTC. It specifies CASSESWGYEQYF.